This is a list of T cell receptor beta chains from one sample in a study of blood T cell repertoires in COVID-19. Generated by immunoSEQ multiplex PCR, the TCRdb table keeps only in-frame clones and is missing some. Seen here are 170,000 or so clones, around 87% observed once, and the top ten hold 2.7%. The sequenced sample consisted of peripheral blood. The receptors originated from a man aged 40-49 years with active or convalescent COVID-19. The CDR3 runs from the conserved cysteine through the conserved F or W. Fields, in order: V gene, clone size, CDR3 length, D gene, J gene, CDR3 protein, CDR3 DNA. The D gene is left open where the match is weak. Expanded clones get a size class; other rows say once, few or many, or leave the size out.

V: TRBV11-3; size: -; length: 16; D: TRBD1; J: TRBJ1-1; CDR3: CASSSRDRGPNTEAFF; DNA: TGTGCCAGCAGCTCCCGGGACAGGGGACCCAACACTGAAGCTTTCTTT
V: TRBV4-2; size: -; length: 15; D: TRBD1; J: TRBJ2-3; CDR3: CASSQGQGAADTQYF; DNA: TGTGCCAGCAGCCAAGGACAGGGGGCTGCAGATACGCAGTATTTT
V: TRBV15; size: -; length: 16; D: -; J: TRBJ2-5; CDR3: CATSRGAGSHGETQYF; DNA: TGTGCCACCAGCAGAGGGGCGGGGTCCCACGGGGAGACCCAGTACTTC
V: TRBV9; size: -; length: 15; D: TRBD1; J: TRBJ2-1; CDR3: CASSVAGTGETEQFF; DNA: TGTGCCAGCAGCGTAGCCGGGACAGGGGAGACTGAGCAGTTCTTC
V: TRBV2; size: -; length: 16; D: -; J: TRBJ2-7; CDR3: CASSVSSRDLNHEQYF; DNA: TGTGCCAGCAGTGTGTCCTCCCGGGACTTAAACCACGAGCAGTACTTC
V: TRBV18; size: -; length: 16; D: -; J: TRBJ1-3; CDR3: CASSPFQEAAGNTIYF; DNA: TGTGCCAGCTCACCCTTTCAGGAGGCGGCTGGAAACACCATATATTTT
V: TRBV6-5; size: -; length: 12; D: -; J: TRBJ1-1; CDR3: CALDSWNTEAFF; DNA: TGTGCCCTAGACAGTTGGAACACTGAAGCTTTCTTT
V: TRBV19; size: -; length: 13; D: -; J: TRBJ1-1; CDR3: CASSILLNTEAFF; DNA: TGTGCCAGTAGTATACTTCTGAACACTGAAGCTTTCTTT
V: TRBV29-1; size: -; length: 13; D: TRBD1; J: TRBJ2-3; CDR3: CGGQGSGTDTQYF; DNA: TGCGGAGGACAGGGCAGTGGCACAGATACGCAGTATTTT
V: TRBV6-2/TRBV6-3; size: once; length: 14; D: -; J: TRBJ2-5; CDR3: CASSLTDSKETQYF; DNA: TGTGCCAGCAGTTTGACTGACAGTAAAGAGACCCAGTACTTC
V: TRBV6-5; size: -; length: 15; D: TRBD1; J: TRBJ2-3; CDR3: CASSTGQGFGDTQYF; DNA: TGTGCCAGCAGCACGGGACAGGGGTTTGGAGATACGCAGTATTTT
V: TRBV11-2; size: few; length: 15; D: TRBD1; J: TRBJ1-1; CDR3: CASSPSGTGDTEAFF; DNA: TGTGCCAGCAGCCCATCCGGGACAGGGGACACTGAAGCTTTCTTT
V: TRBV5-4; size: -; length: 17; D: TRBD2; J: TRBJ2-5; CDR3: CASSQTPSGGARETQYF; DNA: TGTGCCAGCAGCCAAACACCTAGCGGGGGGGCCCGAGAGACCCAGTACTTC
V: TRBV28; size: -; length: 13; D: TRBD1; J: TRBJ1-2; CDR3: CASTGGRDYGYTF; DNA: TGTGCCAGCACAGGGGGCAGAGACTATGGCTACACCTTC
V: TRBV4-2; size: -; length: 17; D: -; J: TRBJ2-6; CDR3: CASSQDLVFSGANVLTF; DNA: TGTGCCAGCAGCCAAGATCTCGTGTTCTCTGGGGCCAACGTCCTGACTTTC
V: TRBV7-8; size: once; length: 15; D: TRBD2; J: TRBJ2-1; CDR3: CASSPPTERGYEQFF; DNA: TGTGCCAGCAGCCCGCCGACGGAGCGGGGGTATGAGCAGTTCTTC
V: TRBV14; size: -; length: 15; D: -; J: TRBJ2-1; CDR3: CASSTGLQGIREQFF; DNA: TGTGCCAGCAGCACCGGGTTGCAGGGAATTCGTGAGCAGTTCTTC
V: TRBV6-1; size: -; length: 12; D: -; J: TRBJ2-3; CDR3: CASSEGETTQYF; DNA: TGTGCCAGCAGTGAGGGAGAGACTACGCAGTATTTT